Following are 3 T cell receptor beta chains from one sample sequenced in a study of regulatory T cells. Overall study results and limits: In CD3G-deficient patients, conventional CD4+ T cells were enriched for hydrophobic CDR3 residues at positions 6 and 7.

The primer mix had 52 TRBV and 13 TRBJ primers. Data came from immunoSEQ multiplex PCR; TCRdb stores just in-frame clones and leaves some out. The sample contains about 28,000 clones, 85% to 95% of which appear only once. Antigens of these TCRs are unknown. The sequenced sample consisted of conventional CD4+ T cells sorted from blood. The receptors were gathered from a person aged 18 to 30 with CD3G deficiency.

V gene TRBV7-9 combines with J gene TRBJ2-1; D ambiguous. CDR1 is SEHNR, CDR2 FQNEAQ, per germline (reference sequence). Between the trimmed V and J ends, which lost 4 bases and 6 bases, there was a span of 10 bases. This CDR3 has 13 amino acids. The CDR3 DNA follows: TGTGCCAGCAGCTCCCCAGTGAGCAATGAGCAGTTCTTC. It yields the protein CASSSPVSNEQFF.

This clone was counted once. The chain has TRBV4-3 and TRBJ2-7; a weak D match, TRBD2 (6 bases). The CDR3 runs 15 residues. Germline values: CDR1 LGHNA, CDR2 YSLEER. Trimming took 2 bases from V and 0 from J, leaving 11 bases between them. CDR3 in amino acids: CASSQMDGSSYEQYF. In DNA, the CDR3 is TGCGCCAGCAGCCAAATGGACGGGAGCTCCTACGAGCAGTACTTC.

The rearrangement uses TRBV11-2 and TRBJ2-7; maybe TRBD1 (5 bases). In germline, CDR1 is SGHAT, CDR2 FQNNGV. The CDR3 sequence is 13 residues long. Between the trimmed V and J ends, which lost 3 bases and 6 bases, there was a span of 12 bases. CDR3 in amino acids: CASSLLRASEQYF. The CDR3 nucleotides read TGTGCCAGCAGCTTGCTCAGGGCTAGCGAGCAGTACTTC.